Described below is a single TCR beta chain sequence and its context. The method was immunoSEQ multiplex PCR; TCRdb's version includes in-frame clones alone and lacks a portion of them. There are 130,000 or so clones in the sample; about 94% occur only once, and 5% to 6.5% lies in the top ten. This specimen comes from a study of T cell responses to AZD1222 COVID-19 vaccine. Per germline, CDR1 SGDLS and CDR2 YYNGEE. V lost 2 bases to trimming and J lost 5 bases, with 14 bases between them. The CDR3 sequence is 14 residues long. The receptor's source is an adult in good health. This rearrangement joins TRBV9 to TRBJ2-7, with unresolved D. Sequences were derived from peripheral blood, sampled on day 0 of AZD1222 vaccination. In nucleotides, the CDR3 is TGTGCCAGCAGCGTTCGGCCGAATGCGGACGAGCAGTACTTC. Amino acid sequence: CASSVRPNADEQYF.